The entry below describes one TCR beta chain. The sample comes from a study of blood T cells in healthy people across ages. The authors ran a second PCR of 7 to 11 cycles using a sample-barcoded 5' primer and a J-beta primer mix. TCRdb used MiXCR to reprocess the 5' RACE reads, holding one entry per CDR3 protein. The repertoire holds approximately 880,000 distinct CDR3 sequences, with 40% to 60% as singletons. Germline CDR1 SGHAT, CDR2 FQDESV (reference sequence). Unmatched junction bases numbered 3, after V lost 0 bases and J lost 2 bases. The CDR3 contains 15 residues. The sample taken for sequencing was blood. V is TRBV11-1 and J is TRBJ2-5, with 7 bases lining up with TRBD2. This receptor was obtained from a man aged 25-45 years in good health. As DNA, the CDR3 is TGTGCCAGCAGCTTAGCCGGGGGGAAACAAGAGACCCAGTACTTC. Translating it yields CASSLAGGKQETQYF.